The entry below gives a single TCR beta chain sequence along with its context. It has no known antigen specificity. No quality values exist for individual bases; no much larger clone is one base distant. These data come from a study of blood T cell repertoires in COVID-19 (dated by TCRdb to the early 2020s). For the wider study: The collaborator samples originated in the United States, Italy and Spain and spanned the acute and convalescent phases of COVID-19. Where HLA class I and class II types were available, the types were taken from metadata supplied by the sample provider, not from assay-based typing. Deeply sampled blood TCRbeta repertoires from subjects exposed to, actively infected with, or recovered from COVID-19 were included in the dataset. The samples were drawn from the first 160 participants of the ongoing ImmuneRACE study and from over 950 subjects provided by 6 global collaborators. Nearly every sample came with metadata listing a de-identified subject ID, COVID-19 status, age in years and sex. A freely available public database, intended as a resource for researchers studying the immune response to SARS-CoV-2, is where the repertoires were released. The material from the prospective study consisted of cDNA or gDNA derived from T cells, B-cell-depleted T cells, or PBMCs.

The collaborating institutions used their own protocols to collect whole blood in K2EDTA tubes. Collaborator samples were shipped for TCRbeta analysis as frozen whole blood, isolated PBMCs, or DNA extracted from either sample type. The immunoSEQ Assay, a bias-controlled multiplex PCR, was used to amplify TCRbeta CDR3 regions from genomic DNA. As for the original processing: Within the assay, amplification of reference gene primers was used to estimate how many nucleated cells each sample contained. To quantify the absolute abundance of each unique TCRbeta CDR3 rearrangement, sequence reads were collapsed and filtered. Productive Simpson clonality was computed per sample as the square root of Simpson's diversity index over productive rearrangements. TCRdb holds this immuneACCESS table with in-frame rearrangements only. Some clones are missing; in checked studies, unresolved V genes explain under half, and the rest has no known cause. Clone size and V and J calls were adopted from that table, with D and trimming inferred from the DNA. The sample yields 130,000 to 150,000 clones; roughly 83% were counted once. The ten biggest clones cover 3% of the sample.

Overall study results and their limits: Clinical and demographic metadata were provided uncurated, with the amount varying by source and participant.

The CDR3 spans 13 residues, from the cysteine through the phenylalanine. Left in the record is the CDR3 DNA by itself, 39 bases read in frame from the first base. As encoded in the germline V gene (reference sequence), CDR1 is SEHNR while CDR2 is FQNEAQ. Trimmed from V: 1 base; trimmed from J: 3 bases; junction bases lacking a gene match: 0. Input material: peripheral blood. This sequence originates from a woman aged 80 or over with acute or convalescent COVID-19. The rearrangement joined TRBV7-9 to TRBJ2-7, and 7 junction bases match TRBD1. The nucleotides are TGTGCCAGCAGCTTAGGGGACAGCTACGAGCAGTACTTC. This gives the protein CASSLGDSYEQYF.